Following are 21 T cell receptor beta chains from one sample sequenced in a study of OX40 agonist ivuxolimab in advanced cancers. Receptor amplification or capture employed the immunoSEQ multiplex PCR assay. Held by TCRdb, this immuneACCESS table contains in-frame sequences only and omits some clones. Under half of the omission traces to an unresolved V gene where checked; the cause of the rest is unknown. The table for this sample lists tens of thousands of clones; around 90% of them were counted only once. The top ten hold roughly 58% of the sample. Sample: CD4+ or CD8+ T cells sorted from blood, taken in a trial of the OX40 agonist ivuxolimab. The receptors derive from an adult with an advanced solid tumor such as melanoma, head and neck, liver or kidney cancer.

The chain is built from TRBV2 and TRBJ1-6; 7 bases agree with TRBD1. The CDR3 loop spans 15 amino acids. Germline V gene data show CDR1 as SNHLY and CDR2 as FYNNEI. V shed 5 bases and J 7 bases; nucleotides not matched to a gene: 8. The CDR3 DNA sequence: TGTGCCAGCAGTCCGACGACAGGGACCAATTCACCCCTCCACTTT. It encodes CASSPTTGTNSPLHF. The variable domain in full, completed from reference TRBV2 and TRBJ1-6, reads EPEVTQTPSHQVTQMGQEVILRCVPISNHLYFYWYRQILGQKVEFLVSFYNNEISEKSEIFDDQFSVERPDGSNFTLKIRSTKLEDSAMYFCASSPTTGTNSPLHFGNGTRLTVT.

This sequence joins TRBV28 and TRBJ2-1; 13 bases are a match to TRBD2. V lost 5 bases, J lost 8 bases, and 6 bases stayed unmatched. Germline V gives CDR1 MDHEN, CDR2 SYDVKM. This CDR3 is built from 15 residues. The DNA for the CDR3 is TGTGCCAGCAGTACCCCGACTAGCGGGGGGTATGAGCAGTTCTTC. Its translation is CASSTPTSGGYEQFF.

The genes are TRBV6-5 and TRBJ1-4, with D perhaps matching TRBD1 (5 bases). V was trimmed by 5 bases and J by 1 base, leaving 8 bases between them. The CDR3 runs to 14 residues. Germline loops: CDR1 MNHEY, CDR2 SVGAGI. CDR3 nucleotide sequence: TGTGCCAGCAGTACGGGGGTAACTAATGAAAAACTGTTTTTT. Translating it yields CASSTGVTNEKLFF.

This sequence joins TRBV29-1 and TRBJ2-7; D unresolved. CDR1 SQVTM and CDR2 ANQGSEA come from the germline V gene. V lost 4 bases to trimming and J lost 6 bases, with 13 bases between them. The CDR3 sequence is 12 residues long. CDR3 region: CSVVEPRAEQYF. CDR3 in DNA: TGCAGCGTTGTAGAACCCCGGGCCGAGCAGTACTTC.

The rearrangement links TRBV10-2 to TRBJ1-2, with D uncertain. This CDR3 is built from 11 residues. The V end was cut by 2 bases, the J end by 11 bases, with 9 bases between. Germline assignment: CDR1 WSHSY and CDR2 SAAADI. CDR3 amino acids: CASSEGSSYTF. CDR3 DNA sequence: TGCGCCAGCAGTGAGGGTTCTAGTTACACCTTC.

This chain links TRBV27 with TRBJ2-3, with TRBD1 matching over 7 bases. Germline CDR1 MNHEY, CDR2 SMNVEV (reference sequence). Unmatched junction bases numbered 11, after V lost 4 bases and J lost 4 bases. This CDR3 is 16 amino acids long. CDR3 nucleotides: TGTGCCAGCAGTTCCTTGCATAGGGGGCGCGCAGATACGCAGTATTTT. Its translation is CASSSLHRGRADTQYF.

The genes are TRBV27 and TRBJ2-7; 9 bases match TRBD2. V was pared by 4 bases and J by 2 bases, with 15 bases of the junction left unmatched. The germline gives CDR1 MNHEY, CDR2 SMNVEV (reference sequence). CDR3 size: 18 residues. CDR3 in DNA: TGTGCCAGCAGTTCCTTATCCGTGAGCGGGGGGAACACCTACGAGCAGTACTTC. This codes for CASSSLSVSGGNTYEQYF.

The rearrangement uses TRBV6-5 and TRBJ2-7; weak D call: TRBD1 (5 bases). The CDR3 length is 15 residues. V was trimmed by 2 bases and J by 0 bases, leaving 11 bases between them. Germline CDR1 is MNHEY and CDR2 is SVGAGI. CDR3: CASSYGAFSSYEQYF. As DNA, the CDR3 is TGTGCCAGCAGTTACGGGGCCTTTAGCTCCTACGAGCAGTACTTC.

This chain connects TRBV4-3 to TRBJ2-3; 8 nucleotides match TRBD2. Per germline, CDR1 LGHNA and CDR2 YSLEER. V shed 1 base, J shed 8 bases, and the junction held 8 bases outside the gene matches. This CDR3 is 15 amino acids long. The CDR3 nucleotides are TGCGCCAGCAGCCAAGCGGGCGGGGGGTCATCTACGCAGTATTTT. The encoded protein is CASSQAGGGSSTQYF.

The gene calls are TRBV7-8 and TRBJ2-7; D gene ambiguous. The CDR3 is 14 amino acids. Per germline, CDR1 SGHVS and CDR2 FQNEAQ. Trimming shortened V by 5 bases and J by 0 bases, and 11 bases separated the two germline ends. Written as DNA, the CDR3 is TGTGCCAGCAGCCCTCCGTCAGCCTCCTACGAGCAGTACTTC. It codes for CASSPPSASYEQYF.

The chain joins TRBV6-5 to TRBJ2-2; a possible D gene is TRBD1 (5 bases). The CDR3 extends over 14 amino acids. Germline V CDR1 and CDR2: MNHEY, SVGAGI. Between the trimmed V and J ends, which lost 5 bases and 3 bases, there was a span of 10 bases. The CDR3 region is CASSHRQYTGELFF. CDR3 nucleotide sequence: TGTGCCAGCAGTCATAGACAGTACACCGGGGAGCTGTTTTTT.

The chain employs TRBV27 and TRBJ1-2; 7 bases line up with TRBD1. Trimming removed 0 bases from V and 5 bases from J; junction bases left unmatched: 9. CDR3 length: 16 residues. CDR1 MNHEY and CDR2 SMNVEV come from the germline V gene (reference sequence). CDR3 residues: CASSLSQGQSNYGYTF. In nucleotides, the CDR3 is TGTGCCAGCAGTTTATCACAGGGACAGTCCAATTATGGCTACACCTTC.

V usage is TRBV4-3 and J usage is TRBJ2-7; 11 bases match TRBD1. Germline V gives CDR1 LGHNA, CDR2 YSLEER. V lost 1 base, J lost 4 bases, and 9 bases stayed unmatched. The CDR3 is 17 amino acids. This CDR3 reads CASSQGEAGQGAYEQYF. DNA of the CDR3: TGCGCCAGCAGCCAAGGCGAGGCAGGACAGGGGGCGTACGAGCAGTACTTC.

The V and J genes are TRBV27 and TRBJ2-7; 9 bases align to TRBD1. The CDR3 covers 15 residues. Germline CDR1 MNHEY, CDR2 SMNVEV (reference sequence). The trim removed 2 bases at V and 4 bases at J, leaving 6 bases unmatched. CDR3 nucleotide sequence: TGTGCCAGCAGTTTAGTGGGACAGGGATGGTACGAGCAGTACTTC. It codes for CASSLVGQGWYEQYF.

This chain uses TRBV7-6 with TRBJ2-1, with D tentatively TRBD1 or TRBD2 (5 bases each). The CDR3 spans 15 residues. Trimming removed 1 base from V and 4 bases from J, with 11 bases in between. Germline V gives CDR1 SGHVS, CDR2 FNYEAQ. CDR3 sequence (DNA): TGTGCCAGCAGCTTAGGCAGGGCGGGTTACAATGAGCAGTTCTTC. It codes for CASSLGRAGYNEQFF.

The CDR3 DNA sequence: TGTGCCAGTAGTATGTACAGGGAAAACAATGAGCAGTTCTTC. It translates to CASSMYRENNEQFF. The chain recombines TRBV19 with TRBJ2-1; D perhaps matches TRBD1 (6 bases). V was cut by 3 bases and J by 5 bases, with 11 bases left in between. CDR1 is LNHDA, CDR2 SQIVND, per germline (reference sequence). The CDR3 consists of 14 residues.

The rearrangement uses TRBV7-3 and TRBJ2-1; D is tentatively TRBD1 or TRBD2 (5 bases each). Trimming cost V 2 bases and J 0 bases, with 11 bases left between them. The length of the CDR3 is 16 residues. Germline CDR1 reads SGHTA; CDR2 reads FQGTGA. The CDR3 DNA reads TGTGCCAGCAGCTTAGGGGGATACAGCTCCTACAATGAGCAGTTCTTC. Amino acids: CASSLGGYSSYNEQFF.

The CDR3 bases are TGTGCCAGCAGTTTAAACGGGGGTACCGGGGAGCTGTTTTTT. Its protein product is CASSLNGGTGELFF. The chain carries TRBV27 and TRBJ2-2, with D possibly being TRBD2 (6 bases). Germline CDR1 reads MNHEY; CDR2 reads SMNVEV (reference sequence). CDR3 length: 14 residues. Deletions cut 2 bases from V and 5 bases from J, with 9 bases between.

This clone was counted between two and nine times. CDR3: CASSPSRQGSYEQYF. CDR3 bases: TGTGCCAGCAGCCCCTCGAGACAGGGCTCCTACGAGCAGTACTTC. The J gene is TRBJ2-7, the V gene TRBV7-9, with 7 bases lining up with TRBD1. V trimming: 5 bases; J trimming: 0 bases; junction bases outside the gene matches: 7. From germline, CDR1 is SEHNR and CDR2 FQNEAQ (reference sequence). This CDR3 has 15 residues.

The DNA for the CDR3 is TGTGCCTGGAGTGCGGGACTCTTAAATTCACCCCTCCACTTT. Protein sequence: CAWSAGLLNSPLHF. The chain links TRBV30 to TRBJ1-6, with a weak D call TRBD1 (5 bases). The germline V gene encodes CDR1 GTSNPN and CDR2 SVGIG (reference sequence). Trimming pared 1 base from V and 7 bases from J, leaving 11 bases between. The CDR3 is 14 amino acids.

A few counts support this clone. The sample contains more than one DNA sequence encoding this CDR3. This chain connects TRBV19 to TRBJ2-7; D perhaps matches TRBD1 (5 bases). The CDR3 contains 14 residues. Germline V CDR1 and CDR2: LNHDA, SQIVND (reference sequence). Trimming stripped 3 bases from V and 5 bases from J, with 14 bases between. The CDR3: CASSIQGPHDEQYF. The CDR3 DNA reads as TGTGCCAGTAGTATCCAGGGCCCTCATGACGAGCAGTACTTC.